The 22 T cell receptor beta chains reported below all come from one sample, sequenced in a study of cytomegalovirus exposure and HLA in healthy donors. PCR primers comprised 60 Vbeta and 13 Jbeta primers. Sequenced by immunoSEQ multiplex PCR; TCRdb stores in-frame clones only, minus some. Found here are 200,000 or so clones, roughly 83% of them singletons; the top ten hold roughly 0.7%. The sample was PBMCs. These receptors were taken from a boy younger than 10 in good health and CMV-seronegative.

The chain recombines TRBV25-1 with TRBJ2-5, with a weak D call TRBD2 (6 bases). The end of the DNA aligns better with TRBJ2-7, so the J call may be wrong. This CDR3 has 15 residues. Germline-derived CDR1 and CDR2 are MGHDK and SYGVNS. Here the CDR3 DNA reads TGTGCCAGCAGTGGACCCGGGAGCCTCTCCTACGAGCAGTACTTC. Its protein is CASSGPGSLSYEQYF.

Concerning this clone: This CDR3 is also generated by other DNA sequences in the sample. The chain employs TRBV5-6 and TRBJ2-5, with 8 positions matching TRBD1. The CDR3 spans 14 residues. From germline, CDR1 is SGHDT and CDR2 YYEEEE. V lost 0 bases and J lost 2; bases outside the gene matches: 0. The chain's CDR3 is CASSLGTGQETQYF. CDR3 bases: TGTGCCAGCAGCTTGGGGACAGGGCAAGAGACCCAGTACTTC.

This chain uses TRBV30 with TRBJ1-3, with D perhaps TRBD1 (5 bases). This CDR3 is built from 16 residues. The germline gives CDR1 GTSNPN, CDR2 SVGIG (reference sequence). The V gene lost 2 bases and the J gene lost 1 base, with 15 bases spanning the gap. The CDR3 protein is CAWSRRVGLSGNTIYF. In DNA, the CDR3 is TGTGCCTGGAGTCGTAGGGTGGGGCTATCTGGAAACACCATATATTTT.

The chain is built from TRBV19 and TRBJ1-2; TRBD1 agrees at 7 bases. The CDR3 is made up of 16 amino acids. Germline-derived CDR1 and CDR2 are LNHDA and SQIVND (reference sequence). V lost 4 bases and J lost 0; bases outside the gene matches: 8. The CDR3 DNA reads as TGTGCCAGTAGTAGTATCCTGGACAGGACTAACTATGGCTACACCTTC. It is translated as CASSSILDRTNYGYTF.

V gene TRBV7-8 combines with J gene TRBJ2-7; D might be TRBD2 (6 bases). Germline CDR1 SGHVS, CDR2 FQNEAQ. This CDR3 is 17 amino acids long. Trimming removed 2 bases from V and 4 bases from J, with 21 bases in between. The CDR3 nucleotides read TGTGCCAGCAGCTTATTTATCTCGACCCCGGGGGAATACGAGCAGTACTTC. Translated: CASSLFISTPGEYEQYF.

The V gene is TRBV5-8, the J gene TRBJ2-6, with D maybe TRBD2 (5 bases). Germline CDR1 is SGHTS and CDR2 is YDEGEE. The ends were cut back, 0 bases at V and 1 base at J, with 8 bases in the middle. This CDR3 spans 16 amino acids. Written as DNA, the CDR3 is TGTGCCAGCAGCTTGGCAGCGGATTCTGGGGCCAACGTCCTGACTTTC. Amino acids: CASSLAADSGANVLTF.

As to this clone: The conserved closing phenylalanine or tryptophan is absent in this CDR3, likely reflecting a read error. The J gene is TRBJ1-2, the V gene TRBV27, with 7 bases fitting TRBD1. The CDR3 contains 14 residues. The J segment lost 4 bases and the V segment lost 6 bases, leaving 8 bases of the junction unmatched. Looked up from germline, CDR1 is MNHEY and CDR2 is SMNVEV (reference sequence). The CDR3 reads CASRRRQGGYGYTV. CDR3 nucleotides: TGTGCCAGCAGACGAAGACAGGGAGGCTATGGCTACACCGTC.

The chain combines TRBV7-9 with TRBJ1-1, with D possibly matching TRBD1 (5 bases). The germline V gene encodes CDR1 SEHNR and CDR2 FQNEAQ (reference sequence). The CDR3 runs to 15 residues. V gave up 4 bases and J gave up 2 bases, with 14 bases separating them. CDR3 amino acids: CASSSGVGRNTEAFF. CDR3 sequence (DNA): TGTGCCAGCAGCTCGGGGGTAGGGCGTAACACTGAAGCTTTCTTT.

The V call is TRBV7-9, the J call TRBJ2-7, with a weak D call TRBD2 (7 bases). The V gene lost 1 base and the J gene lost 8 bases, with 18 bases spanning the gap. Germline V gives CDR1 SEHNR, CDR2 FQNEAQ (reference sequence). The CDR3 consists of 15 residues. In DNA, the CDR3 is TGTGCCAGCAGCTTAGAGGGGGGGAGGGCCAAAAAGCAGTACTTC. As protein: CASSLEGGRAKKQYF. Supplemented by reference TRBV7-9 and TRBJ2-7, the full variable domain reads DTGVSQNPRHKITKRGQNVTFRCDPISEHNRLYWYRQTLGQGPEFLTYFQNEAQLEKSRLLSDRFSAERPKGSFSTLEIQRTEQGDSAMYLCASSLEGGRAKKQYFGPGTRLTVT.

This clone was detected only a few times. This chain connects TRBV6-6 to TRBJ1-1, with TRBD1 matching 9 bases. The CDR3 consists of 14 residues. V was clipped by 6 bases and J by 6 bases; unmatched bases: 8. The germline CDR1 and CDR2 sequences are MNHNY and SVGAGI (reference sequence). CDR3 nucleotides: TGTGCCAGCAGGTCAATTGACAGGGGGGCTGAAGCTTTCTTT. Its translation: CASRSIDRGAEAFF.

This clone was seen just once. This chain's CDR3 is CASSLAGRGVEKLFF. CDR3 nucleotide sequence: TGTGCCAGCAGCTTAGCCGGCAGGGGGGTTGAAAAACTGTTTTTT. The chain recombines TRBV7-9 with TRBJ1-4; 7 nucleotides agree with TRBD1. V shed 0 bases, J shed 7 bases, and the junction held 5 bases outside the gene matches. CDR3 length: 15 residues. CDR1 and CDR2 (germline): SEHNR, FQNEAQ (reference sequence).

The CDR3 DNA reads TGTGCCAGCAGCTTCGTGGGCTCGGGGGGCACCGGGGAGCTGTTTTTT. Amino acids: CASSFVGSGGTGELFF. This chain joins TRBV7-2 and TRBJ2-2; TRBD2 matches at 7 bases. After removal of 3 bases from V and 4 bases from J, the junction contained 8 bases not matched to a gene. This CDR3 has 16 amino acids. CDR1 SGHTA and CDR2 FQGNSA come from the germline V gene.

This chain uses TRBV7-9 with TRBJ1-2; 7 bases agree with TRBD1. In germline, CDR1 is SEHNR, CDR2 FQNEAQ (reference sequence). The CDR3 is 14 amino acids. The V segment lost 1 base and the J segment 6 bases; nucleotides outside the gene matches: 5. The CDR3 sequence is CASSLGQGGHGYTF. Written as DNA, the CDR3 is TGTGCCAGCAGCTTAGGACAGGGAGGACATGGCTACACCTTC. Variable domain in full (rest from reference TRBV7-9 and TRBJ1-2): DTGVSQNPRHKITKRGQNVTFRCDPISEHNRLYWYRQTLGQGPEFLTYFQNEAQLEKSRLLSDRFSAERPKGSFSTLEIQRTEQGDSAMYLCASSLGQGGHGYTFGSGTRLTVV.

The V and J genes are TRBV6-1 and TRBJ2-7; D is possibly TRBD2 (5 bases). This CDR3 has 12 amino acids. Germline V lookup: CDR1 MNHNS, CDR2 SASEGT. The ends were cut back, 8 bases at V and 4 bases at J, with 12 bases in the middle. DNA for the CDR3: TGTGCCAGCCTCGGGGATGGGTACGAGCAGTACTTC. Encoded protein: CASLGDGYEQYF.

This rearrangement joins TRBV5-1 to TRBJ2-1; 9 nucleotides match TRBD2. Germline V gives CDR1 SGHRS, CDR2 YFSETQ. With 4 bases clipped from V and 4 bases from J, the junction kept 6 bases outside the gene matches. The CDR3 has 15 residues. The CDR3 loop reads CASSPAGGAYNEQFF. In DNA, the CDR3 is TGCGCCAGCAGCCCGGCGGGGGGGGCATACAATGAGCAGTTCTTC.

The chain uses TRBV27 and TRBJ1-5, with 7 bases aligning to TRBD1. The CDR3 has 18 amino acids. Germline V gene lookup returns CDR1 MNHEY and CDR2 SMNVEV (reference sequence). The ends lost 5 bases at V and 3 bases at J; junction bases unmatched: 16. CDR3 sequence: CASSLYLRLTGNNQPQHF. The CDR3 nucleotides are TGTGCCAGCAGTCTCTATCTCCGACTGACAGGGAACAATCAGCCCCAGCATTTT.

This chain connects TRBV25-1 to TRBJ2-7, with a weak D call TRBD2 (5 bases). This CDR3 is built from 13 residues. Trimming stripped 6 bases from V and 4 bases from J, with 13 bases between. The germline gives CDR1 MGHDK, CDR2 SYGVNS. CDR3 region: CASSASEGYEQYF. DNA for the CDR3: TGTGCCAGCAGCGCTAGTGAGGGTTACGAGCAGTACTTC.

The CDR3 is CASSTVGTSGNLYNEQFF. The CDR3 bases are TGTGCCAGCAGCACAGTCGGGACTAGCGGCAACCTCTACAATGAGCAGTTCTTC. The chain couples TRBV9 to TRBJ2-1; 11 nucleotides match TRBD2. The V gene end was trimmed by 4 bases and the J gene end by 3 bases; junction bases not matched to a gene: 12. Germline CDR1 and CDR2: SGDLS and YYNGEE. The CDR3 runs 18 residues.

The V gene is TRBV9, the J gene TRBJ1-2; a possible D gene is TRBD1 (6 bases). The germline CDR1 and CDR2 sequences are SGDLS and YYNGEE. The V gene lost 0 bases and the J gene lost 2 bases, with 17 bases spanning the gap. The CDR3 is 17 amino acids. CDR3: CASSVDGQGLPNYGYTF. CDR3 coding DNA: TGTGCCAGCAGCGTAGACGGGCAGGGGCTACCCAACTATGGCTACACCTTC.

The chain uses TRBV9 and TRBJ2-6; 7 positions match TRBD1. The CDR3 has 16 amino acids. V was clipped by 3 bases and J by 1 base; unmatched bases: 4. CDR1 SGDLS and CDR2 YYNGEE come from the germline V gene. CDR3 loop: CASSAATGSGANVLTF. The CDR3 region has the DNA TGTGCCAGCAGCGCAGCGACAGGGTCTGGGGCCAACGTCCTGACTTTC.

The chain has TRBV6-6 and TRBJ2-3, with D possibly TRBD2 on 5 matching bases. Trimming stripped 2 bases from V and 8 bases from J, with 8 bases between. Germline V lookup: CDR1 MNHNY, CDR2 SVGAGI (reference sequence). This CDR3 contains 12 residues. The CDR3 sequence: CASSYVLGTQYF. In nucleotides, the CDR3 is TGTGCCAGCAGTTACGTACTAGGTACGCAGTATTTT.

V is TRBV5-4 and J is TRBJ2-1; 7 nucleotides align to TRBD1. Per germline, CDR1 SGHNT and CDR2 YYREEE (reference sequence). This CDR3 contains 14 residues. Trimming removed 0 bases from V and 9 bases from J; junction bases left unmatched: 6. CDR3 nucleotide sequence: TGTGCCAGCAGCTTGGAAAGGGGGCGAGGTGAGCAGTTCTTC. Translating gives CASSLERGRGEQFF.